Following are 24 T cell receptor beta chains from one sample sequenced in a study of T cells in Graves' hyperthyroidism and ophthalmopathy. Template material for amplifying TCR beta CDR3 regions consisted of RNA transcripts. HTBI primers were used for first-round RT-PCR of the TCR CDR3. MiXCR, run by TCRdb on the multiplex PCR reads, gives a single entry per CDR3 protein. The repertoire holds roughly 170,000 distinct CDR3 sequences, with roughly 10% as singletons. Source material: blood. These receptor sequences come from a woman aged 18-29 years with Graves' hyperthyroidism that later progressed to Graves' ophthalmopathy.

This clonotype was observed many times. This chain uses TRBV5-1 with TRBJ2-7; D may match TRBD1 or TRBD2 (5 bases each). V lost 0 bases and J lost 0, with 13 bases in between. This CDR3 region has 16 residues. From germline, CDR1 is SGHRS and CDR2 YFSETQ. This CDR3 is CASSLAGQAFSYEQYF. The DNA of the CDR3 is TGCGCCAGCAGCTTGGCGGGGCAGGCCTTCTCCTACGAGCAGTACTTC.

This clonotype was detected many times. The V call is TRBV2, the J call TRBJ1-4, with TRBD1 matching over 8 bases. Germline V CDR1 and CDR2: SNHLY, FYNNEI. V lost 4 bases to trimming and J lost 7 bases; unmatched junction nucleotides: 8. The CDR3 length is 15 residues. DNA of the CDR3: TGTGCCAGCAGTGTCCGACAGGGGTCGGGTGAAAAACTGTTTTTT. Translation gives CASSVRQGSGEKLFF.

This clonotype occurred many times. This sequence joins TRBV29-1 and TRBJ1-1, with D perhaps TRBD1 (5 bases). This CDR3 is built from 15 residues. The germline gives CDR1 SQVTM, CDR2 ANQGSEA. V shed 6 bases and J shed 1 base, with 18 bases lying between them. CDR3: CSVSGVGRGNTEAFF. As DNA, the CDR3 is TGCAGCGTCTCTGGAGTGGGACGGGGGAACACTGAAGCTTTCTTT.

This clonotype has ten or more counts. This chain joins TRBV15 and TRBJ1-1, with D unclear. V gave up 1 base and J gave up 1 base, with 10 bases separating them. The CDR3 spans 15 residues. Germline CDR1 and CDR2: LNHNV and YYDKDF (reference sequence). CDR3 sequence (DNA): TGTGCCACCAGCAGAGGTACAGCCCGGAACACTGAAGCTTTCTTT. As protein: CATSRGTARNTEAFF.

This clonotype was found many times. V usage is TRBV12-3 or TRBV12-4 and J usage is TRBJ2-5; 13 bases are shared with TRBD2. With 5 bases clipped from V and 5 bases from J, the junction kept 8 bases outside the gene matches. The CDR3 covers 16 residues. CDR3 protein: CASSRTSGGAQETQYF. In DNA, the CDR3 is TGTGCCAGCAGTCGCACTAGCGGGGGGGCCCAGGAGACCCAGTACTTC.

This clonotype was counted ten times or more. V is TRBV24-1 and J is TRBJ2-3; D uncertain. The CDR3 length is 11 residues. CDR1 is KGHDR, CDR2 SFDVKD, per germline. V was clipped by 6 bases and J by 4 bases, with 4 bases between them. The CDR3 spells CATSRADTQYF. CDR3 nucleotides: TGTGCCACCAGTAGGGCAGATACGCAGTATTTT.

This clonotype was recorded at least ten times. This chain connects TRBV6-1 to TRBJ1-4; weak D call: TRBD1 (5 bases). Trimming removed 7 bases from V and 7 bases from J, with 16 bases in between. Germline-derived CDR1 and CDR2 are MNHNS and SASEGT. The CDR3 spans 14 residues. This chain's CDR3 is CASNRRGVGEKLFF. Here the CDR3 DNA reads TGTGCCAGCAACAGGAGGGGTGTCGGTGAAAAACTGTTTTTT.

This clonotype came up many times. The DNA of the CDR3 is TGTGCCAGCAGCCCGGACAGGGGGCTTTACGAGCAGTACTTC. Amino acid sequence: CASSPDRGLYEQYF. The chain employs TRBV3-1 and TRBJ2-7; 11 nucleotides agree with TRBD1. J gave up 4 bases and V 4 bases, and 3 bases lay outside the gene matches. From germline, CDR1 is LGHDT and CDR2 YNNKEL (reference sequence). The CDR3 sequence is 14 residues long.

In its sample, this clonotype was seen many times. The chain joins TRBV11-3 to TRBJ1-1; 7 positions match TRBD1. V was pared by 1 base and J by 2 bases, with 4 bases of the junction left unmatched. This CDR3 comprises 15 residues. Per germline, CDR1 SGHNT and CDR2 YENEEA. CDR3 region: CASSLGGTANTEAFF. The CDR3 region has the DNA TGTGCCAGCAGCTTAGGTGGGACAGCAAACACTGAAGCTTTCTTT. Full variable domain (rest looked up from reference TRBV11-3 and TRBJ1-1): EAGVVQSPRYKIIEKKQPVAFWCNPISGHNTLYWYLQNLGQGPELLIRYENEEAVDDSQLPKDRFSAERLKGVDSTLKIQPAELGDSAVYLCASSLGGTANTEAFFGQGTRLTVV.

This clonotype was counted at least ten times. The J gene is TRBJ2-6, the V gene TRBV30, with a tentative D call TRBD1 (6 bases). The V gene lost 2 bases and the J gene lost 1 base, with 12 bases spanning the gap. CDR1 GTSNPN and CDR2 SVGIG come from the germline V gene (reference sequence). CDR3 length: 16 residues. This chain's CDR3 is CAWSQGYLSGANVLTF. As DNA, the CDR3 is TGTGCCTGGAGTCAGGGGTACTTATCTGGGGCCAACGTCCTGACTTTC.

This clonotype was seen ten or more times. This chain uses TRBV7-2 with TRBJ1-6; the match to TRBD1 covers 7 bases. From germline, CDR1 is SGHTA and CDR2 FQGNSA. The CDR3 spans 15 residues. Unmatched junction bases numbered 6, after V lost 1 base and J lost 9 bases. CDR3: CASSLVRQGGSPLHF. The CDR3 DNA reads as TGTGCCAGCAGCTTAGTCAGGCAGGGGGGTTCACCCCTCCACTTT.

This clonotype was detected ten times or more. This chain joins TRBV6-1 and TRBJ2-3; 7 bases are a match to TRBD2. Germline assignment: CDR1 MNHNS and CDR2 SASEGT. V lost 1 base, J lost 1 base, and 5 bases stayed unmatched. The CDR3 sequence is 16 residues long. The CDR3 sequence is CASSEGTRGGTDTQYF. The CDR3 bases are TGTGCCAGCAGTGAAGGGACCCGGGGGGGCACAGATACGCAGTATTTT.

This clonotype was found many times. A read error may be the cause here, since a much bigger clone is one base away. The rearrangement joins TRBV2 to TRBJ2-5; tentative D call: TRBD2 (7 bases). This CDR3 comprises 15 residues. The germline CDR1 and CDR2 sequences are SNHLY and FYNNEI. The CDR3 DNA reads TGTGCCGGCAGTGAAGGGGGAGGGAGTCAAGAGACCCAGTACTTC. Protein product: CAGSEGGGSQETQYF.

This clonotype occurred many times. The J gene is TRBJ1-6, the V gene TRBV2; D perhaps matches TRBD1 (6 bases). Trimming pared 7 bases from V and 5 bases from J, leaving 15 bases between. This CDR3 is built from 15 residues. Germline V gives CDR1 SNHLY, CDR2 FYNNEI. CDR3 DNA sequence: TGTGCCAGCACACGTATACAGGGCGATAATTCACCCCTCCACTTT. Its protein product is CASTRIQGDNSPLHF. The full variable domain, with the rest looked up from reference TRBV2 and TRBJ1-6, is EPEVTQTPSHQVTQMGQEVILRCVPISNHLYFYWYRQILGQKVEFLVSFYNNEISEKSEIFDDQFSVERPDGSNFTLKIRSTKLEDSAMYFCASTRIQGDNSPLHFGNGTRLTVT.

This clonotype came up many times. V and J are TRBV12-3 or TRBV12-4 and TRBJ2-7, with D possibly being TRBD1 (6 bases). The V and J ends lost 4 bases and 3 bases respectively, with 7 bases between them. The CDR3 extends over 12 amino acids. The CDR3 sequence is CASSWTVYEQYF. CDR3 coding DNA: TGTGCCAGCAGTTGGACAGTCTACGAGCAGTACTTC.

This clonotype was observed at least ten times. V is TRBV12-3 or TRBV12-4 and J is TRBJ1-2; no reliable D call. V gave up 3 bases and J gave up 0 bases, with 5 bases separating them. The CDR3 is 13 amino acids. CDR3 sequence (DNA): TGTGCCAGCAGTTTTGAGGCTAACTATGGCTACACCTTC. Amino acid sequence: CASSFEANYGYTF.

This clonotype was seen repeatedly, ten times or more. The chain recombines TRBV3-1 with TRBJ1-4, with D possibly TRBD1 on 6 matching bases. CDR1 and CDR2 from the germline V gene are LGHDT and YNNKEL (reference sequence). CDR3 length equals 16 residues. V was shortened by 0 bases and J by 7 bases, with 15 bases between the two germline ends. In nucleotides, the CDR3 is TGTGCCAGCAGCCAAGATCAAGCAGGGGAGATTGAAAAACTGTTTTTT. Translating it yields CASSQDQAGEIEKLFF. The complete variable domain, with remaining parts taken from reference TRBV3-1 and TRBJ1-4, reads DTAVSQTPKYLVTQMGNDKSIKCEQNLGHDTMYWYKQDSKKFLKIMFSYNNKELIINETVPNRFSPKSPDKAHLNLHINSLELGDSAVYFCASSQDQAGEIEKLFFGSGTQLSVL.

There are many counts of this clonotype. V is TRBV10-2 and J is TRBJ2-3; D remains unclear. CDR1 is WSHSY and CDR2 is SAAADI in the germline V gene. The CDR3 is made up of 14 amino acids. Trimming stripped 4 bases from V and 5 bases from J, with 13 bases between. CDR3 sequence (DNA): TGCGCCAGCAGTGTAGGAGTGACCGGAGATACGCAGTATTTT. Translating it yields CASSVGVTGDTQYF.

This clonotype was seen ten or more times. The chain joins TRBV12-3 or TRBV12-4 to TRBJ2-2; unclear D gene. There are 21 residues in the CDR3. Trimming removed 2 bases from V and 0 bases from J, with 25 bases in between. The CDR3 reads CASSLTWDIRLRPSNTGELFF. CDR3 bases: TGTGCCAGCAGTTTAACTTGGGATATCCGCCTTCGACCTTCGAACACCGGGGAGCTGTTTTTT.

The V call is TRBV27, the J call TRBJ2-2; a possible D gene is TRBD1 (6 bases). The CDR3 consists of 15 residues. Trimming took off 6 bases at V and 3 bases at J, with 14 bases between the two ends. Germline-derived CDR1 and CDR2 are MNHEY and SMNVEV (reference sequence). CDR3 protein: CASSLRGFDTGELFF. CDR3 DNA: TGTGCCAGCAGCCTTAGGGGGTTCGACACCGGGGAGCTGTTTTTT.

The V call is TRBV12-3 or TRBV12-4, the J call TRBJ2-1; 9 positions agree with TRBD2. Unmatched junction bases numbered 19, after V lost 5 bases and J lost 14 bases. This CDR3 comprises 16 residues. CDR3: CASSLSRGGGGEKEFF. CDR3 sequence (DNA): TGTGCCAGCAGTCTGTCCCGAGGGGGCGGGGGGGAGAAGGAGTTCTTC.

CDR3: CATRRIGASEQFF. In nucleotides, the CDR3 is TGTGCCACCAGACGCATCGGGGCGAGTGAGCAGTTCTTC. The rearrangement joins TRBV15 to TRBJ2-1; D might be TRBD1 or TRBD2, each matching 5 bases. Germline V gene lookup returns CDR1 LNHNV and CDR2 YYDKDF (reference sequence). The CDR3 length is 13 residues. V was trimmed by 6 bases and J by 9 bases, leaving 15 bases between them.

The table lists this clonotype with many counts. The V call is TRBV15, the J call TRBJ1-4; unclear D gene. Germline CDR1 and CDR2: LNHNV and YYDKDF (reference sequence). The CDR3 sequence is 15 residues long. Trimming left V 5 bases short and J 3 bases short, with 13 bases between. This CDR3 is CATSATINANEKLFF. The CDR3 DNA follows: TGTGCCACCAGCGCGACTATCAATGCTAATGAAAAACTGTTTTTT.

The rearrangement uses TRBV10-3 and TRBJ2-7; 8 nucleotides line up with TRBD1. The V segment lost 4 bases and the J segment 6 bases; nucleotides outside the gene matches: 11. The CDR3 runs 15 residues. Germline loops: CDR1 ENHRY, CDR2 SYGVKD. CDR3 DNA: TGTGCCATCAGTGCGGTGGGACAGGCATGGGGCGAGCAGTACTTC. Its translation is CAISAVGQAWGEQYF.